This passage covers 10 T cell receptor beta chains from one sample sequenced in a study of blood T cell repertoires in COVID-19. Assay used: immunoSEQ multiplex PCR; TCRdb lists only in-frame clones, some missing. The table has fewer than 300,000 clones, about four fifths seen once. The sequenced sample consisted of peripheral blood. The source is a human donor with COVID-19, enrolled during active disease. The donor label of this sample is uncertain.

This clone appeared many times. The chain joins TRBV7-9 to TRBJ1-1; 10 bases are a match to TRBD1. Germline V lookup: CDR1 SEHNR, CDR2 FQNEAQ (reference sequence). The trim removed 2 bases at V and 8 bases at J, leaving 2 bases unmatched. The CDR3 contains 13 residues. The DNA for the CDR3 is TGTGCCAGCAGCTTACCGGGACAGGGGGAAGCTTTCTTT. Protein: CASSLPGQGEAFF.

The CDR3 DNA follows: TGTGCCAGCAGTTTACAGTCCCACAGCAACTATGGCTACACCTTC. Protein: CASSLQSHSNYGYTF. The chain links TRBV28 to TRBJ1-2, with D hard to call. This CDR3 is built from 15 residues. V was trimmed by 2 bases and J by 2 bases, leaving 12 bases between them. Per the germline V gene, CDR1 is MDHEN and CDR2 is SYDVKM.

The chain carries TRBV12-3 or TRBV12-4 and TRBJ1-1, with 8 bases aligning to TRBD1. The CDR3 length is 13 residues. After removal of 6 bases from V and 7 bases from J, the junction contained 7 bases not matched to a gene. CDR3 region: CASRPTGALEAFF. CDR3 coding DNA: TGTGCCAGCAGACCGACAGGGGCCCTTGAAGCTTTCTTT.

The chain is built from TRBV30 and TRBJ1-5, with D tentatively TRBD1 (5 bases). The length of the CDR3 is 13 residues. The V end was cut by 2 bases, the J end by 7 bases, with 12 bases between. Germline V CDR1 and CDR2: GTSNPN, SVGIG (reference sequence). The CDR3 spells CAWSKGAEQPQHF. In DNA form, the CDR3 reads TGTGCCTGGAGTAAAGGGGCCGAACAGCCCCAGCATTTT.

This rearrangement joins TRBV6-5 to TRBJ1-2, with 7 positions matching TRBD1. Germline trimming cut 7 bases from V and 5 bases from J; bases unmatched to any gene: 13. This CDR3 has 15 residues. Per germline, CDR1 MNHEY and CDR2 SVGAGI. The CDR3 protein is CASNPPGQRRYGYTF. As DNA, the CDR3 is TGTGCCAGCAACCCTCCGGGACAGCGAAGGTATGGCTACACCTTC.

V and J are TRBV19 and TRBJ2-7, with TRBD2 matching over 13 bases. Germline V gives CDR1 LNHDA, CDR2 SQIVND (reference sequence). The CDR3 sequence is 16 residues long. The V segment lost 5 bases and the J segment 2 bases; nucleotides outside the gene matches: 6. The chain's CDR3 is CASSPGGLAGTYEQYF. The CDR3 coding sequence is TGTGCCAGTAGTCCCGGGGGACTAGCGGGAACCTACGAGCAGTACTTC.

This rearrangement joins TRBV7-3 to TRBJ2-2; D is possibly TRBD1 (5 bases). Trimming took off 2 bases at V and 6 bases at J, with 13 bases between the two ends. CDR1 and CDR2 (germline): SGHTA, FQGTGA. The CDR3 loop spans 15 amino acids. DNA for the CDR3: TGTGCCAGCAGCTTAGGTCAGGGCGAGGCCGGGGAGCTGTTTTTT. Its translation is CASSLGQGEAGELFF.

The rearrangement links TRBV18 to TRBJ1-5; 7 nucleotides align to TRBD1. This CDR3 comprises 15 residues. Germline CDR1 and CDR2: KGHSH and LQKENI. V shed 3 bases and J 2 bases; nucleotides not matched to a gene: 4. CDR3 sequence (DNA): TGTGCCAGCTCACCGGCCGGGACAGGCAATCAGCCCCAGCATTTT. The encoded protein is CASSPAGTGNQPQHF.

This chain joins TRBV5-4 and TRBJ1-1; a possible D gene is TRBD1 (6 bases). V lost 5 bases, J lost 1 base, and 9 bases lay in between. Per the germline V gene, CDR1 is SGHNT and CDR2 is YYREEE (reference sequence). The CDR3 has 13 amino acids. CDR3 region: CASRRTENTEAFF. CDR3 DNA sequence: TGTGCCAGCAGACGGACAGAGAACACTGAAGCTTTCTTT.

The chain employs TRBV30 and TRBJ2-2; TRBD2 agrees at 7 bases. The germline CDR1 and CDR2 sequences are GTSNPN and SVGIG (reference sequence). The CDR3 spans 17 residues. J was trimmed by 4 bases and V by 2 bases; bases with no gene match: 13. The CDR3 nucleotides read TGTGCCTGGAGTCGGCATTCCGGGACGGGGGGCACCGGGGAGCTGTTTTTT. This translates into CAWSRHSGTGGTGELFF.